Shown below are 19 T cell receptor beta chains from a single sample sequenced in a study of glioma-infiltrating T cells (dated by TCRdb to 2016 to 2018). The reads were generated on an Illumina MiSeq. The iRepertoire nested amplicon-rescue multiplex PCR (arm-PCR) platform was used to amplify TCR alpha and beta CDR3 regions from RNA. TCRdb cleaned the public reads at Q25 with fastp, built clones with MiXCR and kept in-frame beta chains. Duplicate CDR3 protein sequences are folded into a single record with the most common DNA and genes. The sample table holds over 80,000 distinct CDR3 sequences, of which approximately 39% were seen once. Together, the top ten hold about two fifths of the sample. The sequenced sample was glioma tissue, nonneoplastic brain tissue, or PBMCs (not recorded which). The receptors come from a human donor with low-grade glioma or glioblastoma, undergoing nonglioma brain surgery, or in good health (not recorded which).

Points on this clonotype: The junction differs from germline at one of its ends, possibly a read error. This rearrangement joins TRBV2 to TRBJ1-2; D perhaps matches TRBD1 (5 bases). CDR3 length equals 17 residues. Germline V gene lookup returns CDR1 SNHLY and CDR2 FYNNEI. This CDR3 reads CASSRTGANIMNYGYTF. The CDR3 DNA sequence: TGTGCCAGCAGTCGGACCGGGGCAAATATTATGAACTATGGATACACCTTC.

There are many counts of this clonotype. The chain carries TRBV20-1 and TRBJ1-5; 8 positions match TRBD1. Germline values: CDR1 DFQATT, CDR2 SNEGSKA (reference sequence). Unmatched junction bases numbered 13, after V lost 6 bases and J lost 12 bases. There are 13 residues in the CDR3. DNA for the CDR3: TGCAGTGCAGGGAGGACAGGGCAGGGTAACCAGCATTTT. It specifies CSAGRTGQGNQHF.

To note about this clonotype: A read error may account for a junction end that differs from germline. The chain carries TRBV6-2 or TRBV6-3 and TRBJ1-1; 9 bases match TRBD1. The CDR3 contains 13 residues. Per the germline V gene, CDR1 is MNHEY and CDR2 is SVGEGT. CDR3 amino acids: CASRRDRDTEASF. In DNA, the CDR3 is TGTGCCAGCAGGCGGGACAGGGACACTGAAGCTTCCTTT.

This clonotype was seen ten or more times. The genes are TRBV7-2 and TRBJ2-2, with a possible D match to TRBD2 (5 bases). Trimming pared 6 bases from V and 7 bases from J, leaving 21 bases between. CDR3 length: 16 residues. Germline loops: CDR1 SGHTA, CDR2 FQGNSA. DNA of the CDR3: TGTGCCAGCAGTCCATGGCGGGCTCGGTTGGGCGGGGAGCTGTTTTTT. Residues: CASSPWRARLGGELFF.

This clonotype was seen repeatedly, ten times or more. The chain joins TRBV19 to TRBJ2-2; TRBD2 might be the D (5 bases). V was pared by 6 bases and J by 1 base, with 15 bases between. Germline V gene lookup returns CDR1 LNHDA and CDR2 SQIVND (reference sequence). The CDR3 is 16 amino acids. The CDR3 region is CASRGNWAGNTGELFF. CDR3 bases: TGTGCCAGTAGAGGCAACTGGGCGGGGAACACCGGGGAGCTGTTTTTT.

The sample holds many counts of this clonotype. The chain has TRBV4-1 and TRBJ2-7, with a weak D call TRBD1 (5 bases). The CDR3 loop spans 16 amino acids. V lost 0 bases and J lost 0, with 12 bases in between. The germline CDR1 and CDR2 sequences are MGHRA and YSYEKL. CDR3: CASSQDWGGPSYEQYF. The CDR3 region has the DNA TGCGCCAGCAGCCAAGACTGGGGCGGACCCTCCTACGAGCAGTACTTC.

Comments on this clonotype: A much larger clone differs by one base, so this may be a read error. DNA of the CDR3: TGTGCCAGCGGCCCCCTACGTCGAGGGGGCTTAGATTGGAGCAATCAGCCCCAGCATTTT. This sequence encodes CASGPLRRGGLDWSNQPQHF. The chain combines TRBV3-1 with TRBJ1-5, with TRBD1 matching over 7 bases. Germline V gene data show CDR1 as LGHDT and CDR2 as YNNKEL (reference sequence). This CDR3 spans 20 amino acids. The trim removed 8 bases at V and 1 base at J, leaving 23 bases unmatched.

This clonotype appeared many times. The chain recombines TRBV15 with TRBJ1-5, with unresolved D. Trimming cost V 0 bases and J 2 bases, with 11 bases left between them. The CDR3 sequence is 16 residues long. Looked up from germline, CDR1 is LNHNV and CDR2 is YYDKDF (reference sequence). The CDR3 is CATSRDVLSGNQPQHF. CDR3 bases: TGTGCCACCAGCAGAGACGTCCTCTCCGGCAATCAGCCCCAGCATTTT.

This clonotype came up many times. The chain couples TRBV7-9 to TRBJ2-7; no reliable D call. The CDR3 is made up of 13 amino acids. The V end was cut by 1 base, the J end by 0 bases, with 4 bases between. Germline V CDR1 and CDR2: SEHNR, FQNEAQ (reference sequence). CDR3 in amino acids: CASSLETSYEQYF. CDR3 DNA: TGTGCCAGCAGCTTAGAGACCTCCTACGAGCAGTACTTC.

The V and J genes are TRBV5-6 and TRBJ2-7; D uncertain. V was cut by 3 bases and J by 3 bases, with 16 bases left in between. The CDR3 loop spans 15 amino acids. Per the germline V gene, CDR1 is SGHDT and CDR2 is YYEEEE. CDR3 sequence (DNA): TGTGCCAGCAGCTCCATCCTAACAGTCGTCTACGAGCAGTACTTC. Protein sequence: CASSSILTVVYEQYF.

This chain links TRBV19 with TRBJ2-1, with D perhaps being TRBD1 or TRBD2 (6 bases each). CDR3 length equals 18 residues. V was cut by 4 bases and J by 0 bases, with 19 bases left in between. Germline CDR1 reads LNHDA; CDR2 reads SQIVND (reference sequence). In DNA, the CDR3 is TGTGCCAGTAGTAGTCGACAGGAGGGTGGCAGCTCCTACAATGAGCAGTTCTTC. Its protein is CASSSRQEGGSSYNEQFF.

Turning to this clonotype: At one end the junction does not follow the germline gene, possibly because of a read error. The genes are TRBV6-1 and TRBJ1-1; TRBD1 might be the D (5 bases). Germline values: CDR1 MNHNS, CDR2 SASEGT. The CDR3 totals 18 residues. The CDR3 region has the DNA TGTGCCATCAGTAAGTTTACGTTCCGGGGGTCTGCGAACACTGAAGCTTTCTTC. Protein product: CAISKFTFRGSANTEAFF.

Only one count was recorded for this clonotype. Germline and junction disagree at one end, which may indicate a read error. The chain uses TRBV6-2 or TRBV6-3 and TRBJ1-4, with 7 bases fitting TRBD1. The CDR3 contains 13 residues. Germline CDR1 reads MNHEY; CDR2 reads SVGEGT. For the CDR3, the DNA is TGCGCCACCTCCGGGACAGCGGGGGCAAAACTGTTTTTT. It is translated as CATSGTAGAKLFF.

This clonotype was recorded at least ten times. The rearrangement joins TRBV6-2 or TRBV6-3 to TRBJ2-3, with 7 bases fitting TRBD2. The trim removed 6 bases at V and 6 bases at J, leaving 6 bases unmatched. Germline-derived CDR1 and CDR2 are MNHEY and SVGEGT. This CDR3 region has 13 residues. This CDR3 is CASSRDYRDTQYF. In nucleotides, the CDR3 is TGTGCCAGCAGCAGGGACTATCGGGATACGCAGTATTTT.

The V gene is TRBV3-1, the J gene TRBJ2-7, with D unclear. Germline CDR1 and CDR2: LGHDT and YNNKEL (reference sequence). CDR3 size: 9 residues. V dropped 5 bases and J dropped 6 bases, with 2 bases sitting between them. The CDR3 reads CASSGEQYF. In DNA form, the CDR3 reads TGTGCCAGCAGCGGCGAGCAGTACTTC.

This clonotype has only a few counts. The gene calls are TRBV6-2 or TRBV6-3 and TRBJ2-3, with D hard to call. CDR3 size: 12 residues. Germline V gives CDR1 MNHEY, CDR2 SVGEGT. The CDR3 coding sequence is TGTGTTAGCACCCTAGAAAGGAGTACGCAGTATTTT. The encoded protein is CVSTLERSTQYF.

This clonotype was recorded only once. This may arise from a read error, as a much more abundant clone is one base away. This sequence joins TRBV2 and TRBJ2-7; D is perhaps TRBD2 (7 bases). CDR1 is SNHLY, CDR2 FYNNEI, per germline. V gave up 8 bases and J gave up 6 bases, with 14 bases separating them. CDR3 length: 12 residues. DNA for the CDR3: TGTGCCAGCGGGGGGGCCTGGTCCGAGCAGTACTTC. It translates to CASGGAWSEQYF.

Regarding this clonotype: This may arise from a read error, as a much more abundant clone is one base away. The chain combines TRBV7-9 with TRBJ2-1; D is undetermined. This CDR3 contains 15 residues. The germline CDR1 and CDR2 sequences are SEHNR and FQNEAQ (reference sequence). The CDR3 DNA follows: TGTGCCAGCAGCTTCACGGCCCTTCCCTACAATGAGCAGTTATTC. Protein sequence: CASSFTALPYNEQLF.

This clonotype was detected once. A junction end diverges from the germline sequence, so it may reflect a read error. V usage is TRBV20-1 and J usage is TRBJ2-1; D unclear. The CDR3 sequence is 13 residues long. Germline V gene lookup returns CDR1 DFQATT and CDR2 SNEGSKA (reference sequence). The chain's CDR3 is CSADGRPNNGQFF. CDR3 in DNA: TGCAGTGCGGACGGGCGGCCGAACAATGGGCAGTTCTTC.